A few counts support the clone carrying this TCR beta chain. The record originates from a study of early T cells in non-severe SARS-CoV-2 infection. TCRdb independently ran MiXCR on the 5' RACE reads; one entry per CDR3 protein. Altogether about 59,000 distinct CDR3 sequences are present, 13% being singletons, with the ten largest covering roughly 10%. The receptor was isolated from an adult who was a healthcare worker with PCR-confirmed SARS-CoV-2 infection or an uninfected control (not recorded which). The sample was whole blood, taken at baseline.

Here the CDR3 DNA reads TGTGCCAGCAGTACCGGGAAGGGGCCGGACACCGGGGAGCTGTTTTTT. This gives the protein CASSTGKGPDTGELFF. The rearrangement links TRBV12-3 or TRBV12-4 to TRBJ2-2; D may correspond to TRBD1 or TRBD2 (5 bases each). The V and J ends lost 5 bases and 3 bases respectively, with 16 bases between them. This CDR3 is built from 16 residues.